Listed here are 5 T cell receptor beta chains from one sample, sequenced in a study of human T cells and chemical hapten exposure. TCRdb reprocessed the RACE reads with MiXCR, giving one entry per CDR3 protein. The sample shows about 120,000 distinct CDR3 sequences, about 11% of them seen only once. The time point was: patch test 3, about 24 weeks after DPC sensitization. Treatment given: therapeutic diphenylcyclopropenone sensitization with weekly scalp DPC. Sequenced material: whole blood, taken in connection with sensitization to the hapten diphenylcyclopropenone (DPC). These receptors were taken from a woman between 45 and 65 years old with alopecia areata. Some clones in this sample may be carry-over from other donors' samples.

The chain joins TRBV6-4 to TRBJ2-5, with TRBD1 matching 9 bases. The CDR3 contains 15 residues. V shed 7 bases, J shed 5 bases, and the junction held 11 bases outside the gene matches. CDR1 and CDR2 from the germline V gene are MRHNA and SNTAGT. The CDR3 DNA reads TGTGCCAGCAACTTACAACAGGGGGCGAAGGAGACCCAGTACTTC. Translated, it gives CASNLQQGAKETQYF.

The chain carries TRBV20-1 and TRBJ2-1; 14 positions agree with TRBD2. This CDR3 is built from 15 residues. Looked up from germline, CDR1 is DFQATT and CDR2 is SNEGSKA (reference sequence). V gave up 6 bases and J gave up 10 bases; unmatched junction bases: 11. Here the CDR3 DNA reads TGCAGTGCCCGGGGACTAGCGGGAGCTCTCTCGGAGCAGTTCTTC. Its protein product is CSARGLAGALSEQFF.

This chain uses TRBV7-8 with TRBJ2-1; D ambiguous. CDR1 SGHVS and CDR2 FQNEAQ come from the germline V gene. Trimming pared 0 bases from V and 5 bases from J, leaving 17 bases between. This CDR3 is 17 amino acids long. The CDR3 DNA reads as TGTGCCAGCAGCTTAGCCGGAGTCAACGCCTATAACAATGAGCAGTTCTTC. This gives the protein CASSLAGVNAYNNEQFF.

The chain carries TRBV5-6 and TRBJ1-3, with 7 bases matching TRBD1. Germline CDR1 reads SGHDT; CDR2 reads YYEEEE. CDR3 length: 15 amino acids. After removal of 4 bases from V and 4 bases from J, the junction contained 8 bases not matched to a gene. Here the CDR3 DNA reads TGTGCCAGCAGCCCTGACAGGGTTGCAGGAAACACCATATATTTT. Translation gives CASSPDRVAGNTIYF. Together with reference TRBV5-6 and TRBJ1-3, the CDR3 gives the full variable domain: DAGVTQSPTHLIKTRGQQVTLRCSPKSGHDTVSWYQQALGQGPQFIFQYYEEEERQRGNFPDRFSGHQFPNYSSELNVNALLLGDSALYLCASSPDRVAGNTIYFGEGSWLTVV.

This clonotype was observed at least ten times. V gene TRBV5-1 combines with J gene TRBJ1-1; tentative D call: TRBD1 (5 bases). The CDR3 loop spans 15 amino acids. The germline V gene encodes CDR1 SGHRS and CDR2 YFSETQ. V lost 4 bases, J lost 1 base, and 14 bases lay in between. For the CDR3, the DNA is TGCGCCAGCAGCCGCGATGGGCAGGGGAACACTGAAGCTTTCTTT. Residues: CASSRDGQGNTEAFF.